The present entry profiles one T cell receptor (beta chain) with its context. Its cognate antigen is unknown. Clones were sequenced by immunoSEQ multiplex PCR, and TCRdb holds only the in-frame ones, with some missing. The sample has just over 200,000 clones; 60% to 80% are singletons. This sample was included in a study of cytotoxic CD8 clonotypes in ibrutinib-treated CLL. Study conclusions and caveats: The public clonotypes identified were infrequent and showed contraction or stability on treatment. The study sampled sustained-remission and progressing patients at different times. Clonality went up at ibrutinib response and then declined back toward baseline at progression.

Cryopreserved PBMCs were the source of around 2 micrograms of genomic DNA, which went to TCR beta libraries. CDR1 and CDR2 from the germline V gene are GTSNPN and SVGIG (reference sequence). The CDR3 totals 14 residues. The junction had 7 bases not matched to a gene; V was cut back by 2 bases and J by 4 bases. The chain uses TRBV30 and TRBJ2-7; 8 bases agree with TRBD1. The TCR originated in a human donor with chronic lymphocytic leukemia. Sequenced here: PBMCs, sampled after 12 months of ibrutinib treatment. Here the CDR3 reads CAWSNQGAIYEQYF. In DNA, the CDR3 is TGTGCCTGGAGTAATCAGGGGGCGATTTACGAGCAGTACTTC.